Following are 13 T cell receptor beta chains from one sample sequenced in a study of T cells in Graves' hyperthyroidism and ophthalmopathy. Authors of the study amplified TCR beta CDR3 regions from RNA transcripts. The HTBI primer set was used in a first-round RT-PCR of the TCR CDR3. TCRdb fed the multiplex PCR reads into MiXCR, producing one record per CDR3 protein. The data contain tens of thousands of distinct CDR3 sequences, approximately 58% of them singletons. Material: peripheral blood or thyroid tissue (not recorded which). Receptors originate from a man between 18 and 35 years old with Graves' hyperthyroidism.

In the case of this clonotype: The junction does not match germline at one end; this may be a read error. The V gene is TRBV7-9, the J gene TRBJ2-5; TRBD2 matches at 7 bases. The CDR3 covers 11 residues. Germline CDR1 is SEHNR and CDR2 is FQNEAQ (reference sequence). The CDR3 DNA sequence: TGTGCCAGCAGCTTAGGCGGGACTAAGGTCTTC. It encodes CASSLGGTKVF. The full variable domain, rest sourced from reference TRBV7-9 and TRBJ2-5, is DTGVSQNPRHKITKRGQNVTFRCDPISEHNRLYWYRQTLGQGPEFLTYFQNEAQLEKSRLLSDRFSAERPKGSFSTLEIQRTEQGDSAMYLCASSLGGTKVFGPGTRLLVL.

The J gene is TRBJ2-7, the V gene TRBV12-3 or TRBV12-4; D may be TRBD2 (5 bases). V lost 5 bases and J 2 bases, leaving 16 bases between the germline ends. The CDR3 sequence is 15 residues long. The CDR3: CASSRAAEHPYEQYF. CDR3 coding DNA: TGTGCCAGCAGTAGAGCGGCGGAGCACCCCTACGAGCAGTACTTC.

By sample fraction, this clonotype is medium-sized. This chain joins TRBV10-2 and TRBJ1-2, with 11 bases identical to TRBD1. The CDR3 totals 15 residues. V was clipped by 7 bases and J by 0 bases; unmatched bases: 4. The germline CDR1 and CDR2 sequences are WSHSY and SAAADI. Written as DNA, the CDR3 is TGCGCCAGCAATCCGGGACAGGGGGCTAACTATGGCTACACCTTC. Its protein is CASNPGQGANYGYTF.

At least ten counts were recorded for this clonotype. The rearrangement joins TRBV7-2 to TRBJ2-5, with 8 bases that match TRBD1. Germline lookup yields CDR1 SGHTA and CDR2 FQGNSA. J gave up 3 bases and V 1 base, and 1 base lay outside the gene matches. This CDR3 region has 14 residues. The CDR3 DNA follows: TGTGCCAGCAGCTTAGGGACAGGGAAAGAGACCCAGTACTTC. This translates into CASSLGTGKETQYF.

In this sample, this clonotype turned up many times. The chain is built from TRBV7-7 and TRBJ2-3; TRBD2 matches 8 bases. Losses at the gene ends were 4 bases for V and 6 bases for J; bases not matched to a gene: 12. The germline V gene has CDR1 SSHAT and CDR2 FNYEAQ (reference sequence). This CDR3 is 16 amino acids long. CDR3 in DNA: TGTGCCAGCAGCTGCCTTTTAGCGGGGCGTAGGGATACGCAGTATTTT. It translates to CASSCLLAGRRDTQYF.

CDR3 sequence: CASSLWGAYEQYF. In DNA, the CDR3 is TGTGCCAGCAGCTTGTGGGGGGCTTACGAGCAGTACTTC. This chain connects TRBV5-6 to TRBJ2-7; the D call may be TRBD1 or TRBD2 (6 bases each). Trimming took 1 base from V and 4 from J, leaving 9 bases between them. The CDR3 spans 13 residues. Germline CDR1 and CDR2: SGHDT and YYEEEE.

This clonotype was seen only a few times. This chain uses TRBV24-1 with TRBJ2-2, with D perhaps TRBD1 (6 bases). This CDR3 contains 16 residues. The V gene lost 2 bases and the J gene lost 6 bases, with 15 bases spanning the gap. Germline CDR1 KGHDR, CDR2 SFDVKD. The CDR3 DNA reads as TGTGCCACCAGTGATTGGGGCAGGGGAGAATCCGGGGAGCTGTTTTTT. This sequence encodes CATSDWGRGESGELFF.

Ten or more counts support this clonotype. The CDR3 protein is CATSDVTSGRTDTQYF. The CDR3, as DNA: TGTGCCACCAGTGATGTTACTAGCGGGCGCACAGATACGCAGTATTTT. The chain links TRBV24-1 to TRBJ2-3; 9 positions agree with TRBD2. Per the germline V gene, CDR1 is KGHDR and CDR2 is SFDVKD. CDR3 length equals 16 residues. V lost 3 bases, J lost 1 base, and 4 bases stayed unmatched.

This clonotype was counted a single time. This rearrangement joins TRBV7-2 to TRBJ1-5, with 8 nucleotides matching TRBD1. V lost 2 bases, J lost 6 bases, and 6 bases stayed unmatched. This CDR3 spans 15 amino acids. Germline assignment: CDR1 SGHTA and CDR2 FQGNSA. This CDR3 is CASSLKTGVGQPQHF. The DNA for the CDR3 is TGTGCCAGCAGCTTAAAGACAGGGGTGGGTCAGCCCCAGCATTTT.

This clonotype appeared a few times. The gene calls are TRBV7-2 and TRBJ2-5; D perhaps matches TRBD2 (5 bases). The DNA matches TRBJ2-4 better at its end, which makes the J call doubtful. CDR3 length equals 15 residues. Germline CDR1 is SGHTA and CDR2 is FQGNSA. The CDR3 is CASSLGSLVENIQYF. In DNA form, the CDR3 reads TGTGCCAGCAGCTTGGGGAGCCTAGTCGAAAACATTCAGTACTTC.

This clonotype came up many times. The chain joins TRBV7-9 to TRBJ2-2; D possibly corresponds to TRBD1 (6 bases). V lost 5 bases and J lost 0, with 19 bases in between. This CDR3 spans 18 amino acids. Germline CDR1 is SEHNR and CDR2 is FQNEAQ (reference sequence). This chain's CDR3 is CASSPYPRAGANTGELFF. The CDR3, as DNA: TGTGCCAGCAGCCCATACCCCCGGGCAGGGGCGAACACCGGGGAGCTGTTTTTT.

The rearrangement joins TRBV29-1 to TRBJ1-5; D remains ambiguous. This CDR3 is 9 amino acids long. Germline assignment: CDR1 SQVTM and CDR2 ANQGSEA. The V gene lost 4 bases and the J gene lost 7 bases, with 2 bases spanning the gap. The CDR3 protein is CSVVQPQHF. The DNA of the CDR3 is TGCAGCGTTGTACAGCCCCAGCATTTT. The variable domain in full, completed from reference TRBV29-1 and TRBJ1-5, reads SAVISQKPSRDICQRGTSLTIQCQVDSQVTMMFWYRQQPGQSLTLIATANQGSEATYESGFVIDKFPISRPNLTFSTLTVSNMSPEDSSIYLCSVVQPQHFGDGTRLSIL.

Notes on this clonotype: The junction departs from the called germline gene at one end, perhaps through a read error. This rearrangement joins TRBV12-3 or TRBV12-4 to TRBJ1-2; no reliable D call. The CDR3 consists of 13 residues. The CDR3 sequence is CASSSASNYGNTF. CDR3 in DNA: TGTGCCAGCAGTTCAGCCAGCAACTATGGCAACACCTTC.